This T cell receptor (beta chain) appears in the sequencing data of a study of vaccination effects on CD4 cells after COVID-19 (dated by TCRdb to between 2022 and 2023). As for the study more broadly: Participants received two doses of either the BNT162b2 or the mRNA-1273 mRNA SARS-CoV-2 vaccine. In both COVID-19 convalescent patients and infection-naive vaccine recipients, the study compared SARS-CoV-2 spike-specific CD4+ TCR repertoires from before mRNA vaccination with those from after it. A total of ten to eleven COVID-19 convalescent patients and a few SARS-CoV-2-naive healthy vaccine recipients were included in the full study. Cultures from other donors in the study were sequenced with the Oncomine TCR Beta short-read assay on an Illumina iSeq 100.

Including cysteine and phenylalanine, the CDR3 has 13 amino acids. Only the CDR3 part of the read is kept: 39 bases, read in frame from the first base. Relative to germline, V is 0 bases shorter and J is 4 bases shorter, with 6 bases between their ends. From a lookup of the germline V gene, CDR1 and CDR2 are SGDLS and YYNGEE. The ViraFEST assay stimulated PBMC with viral peptide pools and then used TCR sequencing to identify antigen-specific CD4+ T cell clonotypes by expansion. After roughly 11 days of culture, CD4+ T cells were isolated with the EasySep CD4+ T cell isolation kit. Healthy vaccine recipients had no prior SARS-CoV-2 infection, confirmed by negative nucleocapsid antibodies before and after vaccination. A few million PBMC per well were cultured with approximately 10 ug/ml peptides in IMDM containing approximately 4.7% human AB serum, about 10 IU/ml IL-2 and gentamicin. On days 3 and 7, half of the culture medium was replaced with fresh IL-2-containing medium. Unless noted otherwise, every peptide stimulation condition was grown in triplicate wells. PBMC were separated from whole blood using Ficoll-Paque Plus gradient centrifugation and were then either cryopreserved at -140C or used fresh. The overlapping peptide pools covered the spike proteins of SARS-CoV-2 as well as those of the common cold coronaviruses HCoV-NL63, HCoV-OC43 and HCoV-229E. The QIAamp micro DNA kit was used to extract genomic DNA from the cultured CD4+ T cells.

Broader findings and caveats from the paper: Limitations of the study were the small number of convalescent patients and the absence of early post-infection timepoints. Both infection-induced and vaccine-induced clones contracted markedly at late post-vaccination timepoints, which is consistent with waning T cell responses. In healthy vaccine recipients, vaccine-induced clones were almost all SARS-CoV-2 mono-reactive, with only 1 of 255 cross-reactive with common cold coronaviruses.

On this clone itself: Its antigen is unknown. Base-call qualities are not available, and no considerably larger clone is one nucleotide away.

The library came from the immunoSEQ multiplex PCR assay. TCR beta CDR3 sequencing was performed on DNA from the cultured, isolated CD4+ T cells. In the original analysis: Non-productive TCR sequences were removed and reads were trimmed to the CDR3 region, keeping CDR3s of at least 7 amino acids. The MANAFEST web app was used to pick out antigen-specific clonotypes by comparing their expansion in peptide wells with that in reference cultures. To count as positive, a clone had to show expansion at FDR<0.05 compared with the reference and with all other wells, an odds ratio above 5, and a frequency above 0.1% in two replicate wells. A clonotype was defined as cross-reactive if the clonotype was significantly expanded both in SARS-CoV-2 spike wells and in at least one common cold coronavirus spike condition. CDR3 similarity was assessed by Levenshtein distance using the stringdist R package, and unrooted trees were constructed with ape in R 3.6.1. This immuneACCESS table, as held by TCRdb, lists in-frame sequences with V and J called but not all clones. Of the missing ones, under half trace to an unresolved V gene in checked studies; the others have no known cause. V and J calls and clone size are copied from that table; D and trimming were computed from the DNA. This sample is represented by about 27,000 clones; roughly two thirds of them were singletons. Of the sample, 10% is held by the ten largest clones.

The rearranged segments are TRBV9 and TRBJ2-3; the D segment cannot be called with confidence. This sequence originates from a human donor who received a COVID-19 vaccine. This specimen consisted of CD4+ T cells from PBMCs cultured with SARS-CoV-2 spike peptides, obtained before COVID-19 vaccination. The cell subset or site tag for this specimen amounts to: SARS-CoV-2 spike overlapping peptide pool stimulation. The CDR3 region: CASSVDGPDTQYF. The nucleotide sequence reads TGTGCCAGCAGCGTAGATGGCCCAGATACGCAGTATTTT.